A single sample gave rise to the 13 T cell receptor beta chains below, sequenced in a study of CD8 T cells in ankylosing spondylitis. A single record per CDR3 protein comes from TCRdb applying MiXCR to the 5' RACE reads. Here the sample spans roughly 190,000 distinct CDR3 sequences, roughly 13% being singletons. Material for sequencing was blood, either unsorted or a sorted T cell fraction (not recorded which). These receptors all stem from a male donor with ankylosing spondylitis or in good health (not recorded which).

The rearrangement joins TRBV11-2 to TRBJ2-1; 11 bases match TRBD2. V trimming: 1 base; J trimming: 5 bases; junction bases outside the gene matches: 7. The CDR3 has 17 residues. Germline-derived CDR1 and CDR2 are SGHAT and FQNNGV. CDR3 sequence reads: CASSLGETSGVDNEQFF. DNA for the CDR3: TGTGCCAGCAGCTTAGGGGAGACTAGCGGGGTAGACAATGAGCAGTTCTTC.

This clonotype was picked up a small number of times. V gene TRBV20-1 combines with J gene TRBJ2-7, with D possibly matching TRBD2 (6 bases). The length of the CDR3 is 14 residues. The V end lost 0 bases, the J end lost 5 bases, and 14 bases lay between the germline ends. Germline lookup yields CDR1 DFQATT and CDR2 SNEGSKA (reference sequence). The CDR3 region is CSAREGGESNEQYF. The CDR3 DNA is TGCAGTGCTAGAGAGGGGGGAGAGAGTAACGAGCAGTACTTC.

The CDR3 coding sequence is TGCGCCAGCAGCCCCGGACTAGCGGGAGGCCCTTACAATGAGCAGTTCTTC. Amino acid sequence: CASSPGLAGGPYNEQFF. V usage is TRBV5-1 and J usage is TRBJ2-1, with 14 bases matching TRBD2. CDR3 length: 17 amino acids. With 4 bases clipped from V and 4 bases from J, the junction kept 7 bases outside the gene matches. Germline V CDR1 and CDR2: SGHRS, YFSETQ.

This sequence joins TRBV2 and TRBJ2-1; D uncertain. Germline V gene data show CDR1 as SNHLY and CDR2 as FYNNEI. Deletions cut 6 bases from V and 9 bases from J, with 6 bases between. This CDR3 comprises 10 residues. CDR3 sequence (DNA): TGTGCCAGCAGCATCCGTGAGCAGTTCTTC. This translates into CASSIREQFF.

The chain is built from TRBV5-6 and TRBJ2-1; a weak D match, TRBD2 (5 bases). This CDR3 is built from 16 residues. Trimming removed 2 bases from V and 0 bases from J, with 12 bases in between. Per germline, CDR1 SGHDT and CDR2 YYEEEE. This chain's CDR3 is CASSFEGLSSYNEQFF. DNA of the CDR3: TGTGCCAGCAGCTTCGAGGGTTTAAGCTCCTACAATGAGCAGTTCTTC.

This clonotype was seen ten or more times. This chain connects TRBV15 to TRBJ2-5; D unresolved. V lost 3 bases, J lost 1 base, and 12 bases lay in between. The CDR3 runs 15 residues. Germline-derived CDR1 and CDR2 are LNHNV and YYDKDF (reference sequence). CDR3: CATSRAKHVQETQYF. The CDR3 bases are TGTGCCACCAGCAGGGCAAAACACGTCCAAGAGACCCAGTACTTC. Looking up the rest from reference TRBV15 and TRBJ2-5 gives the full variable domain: DAMVIQNPRYQVTQFGKPVTLSCSQTLNHNVMYWYQQKSSQAPKLLFHYYDKDFNNEADTPDNFQSRRPNTSFCFLDIRSPGLGDTAMYLCATSRAKHVQETQYFGPGTRLLVL.

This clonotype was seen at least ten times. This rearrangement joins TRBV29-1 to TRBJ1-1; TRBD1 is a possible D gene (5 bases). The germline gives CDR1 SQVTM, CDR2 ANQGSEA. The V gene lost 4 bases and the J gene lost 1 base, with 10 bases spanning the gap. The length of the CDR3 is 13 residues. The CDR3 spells CSVAGGANTEAFF. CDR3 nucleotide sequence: TGCAGCGTTGCTGGTGGGGCGAACACTGAAGCTTTCTTT.

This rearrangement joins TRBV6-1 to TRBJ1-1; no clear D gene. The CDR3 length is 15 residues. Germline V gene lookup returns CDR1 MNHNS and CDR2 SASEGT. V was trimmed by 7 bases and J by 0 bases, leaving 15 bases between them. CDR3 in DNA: TGTGCCAGCACTCCTGCTCCCGAGATGAACACTGAAGCTTTCTTT. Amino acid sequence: CASTPAPEMNTEAFF.

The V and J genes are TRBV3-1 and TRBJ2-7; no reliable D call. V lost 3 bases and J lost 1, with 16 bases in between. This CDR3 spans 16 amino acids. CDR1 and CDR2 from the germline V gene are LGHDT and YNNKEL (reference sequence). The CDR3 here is CASSQSIHRSSYEQYF. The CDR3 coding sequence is TGTGCCAGCAGCCAGTCTATCCACCGATCTTCCTACGAGCAGTACTTC.

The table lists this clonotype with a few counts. The CDR3 nucleotides are TGCGCCAGCAGCCAAGTAAAAGAATACTACGGGGAGCTGTTTTTT. Translated, it gives CASSQVKEYYGELFF. This chain joins TRBV4-1 and TRBJ2-2; D is ambiguous. The CDR3 runs 15 residues. The V gene's germline CDR1 is MGHRA and CDR2 YSYEKL. V was clipped by 1 base and J by 7 bases, with 13 bases between them.

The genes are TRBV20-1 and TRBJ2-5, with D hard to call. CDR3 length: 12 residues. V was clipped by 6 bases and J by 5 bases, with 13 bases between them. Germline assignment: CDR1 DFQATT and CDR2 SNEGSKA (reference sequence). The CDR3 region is CSASRNGETQYF. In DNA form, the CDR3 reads TGCAGTGCCTCAAGAAATGGGGAGACCCAGTACTTC.

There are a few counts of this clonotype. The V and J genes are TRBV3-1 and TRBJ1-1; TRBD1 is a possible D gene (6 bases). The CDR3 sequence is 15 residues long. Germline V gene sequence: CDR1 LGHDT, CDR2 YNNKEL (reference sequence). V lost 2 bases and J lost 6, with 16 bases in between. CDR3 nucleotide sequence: TGTGCCAGCAGCCAAAAGTCGGGGGGCTACCCTGAAGCTTTCTTT. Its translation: CASSQKSGGYPEAFF.

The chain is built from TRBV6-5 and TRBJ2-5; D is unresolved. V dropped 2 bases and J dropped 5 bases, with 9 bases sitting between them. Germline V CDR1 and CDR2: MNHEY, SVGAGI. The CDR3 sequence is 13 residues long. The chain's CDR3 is CASSYNSWETQYF. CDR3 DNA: TGTGCCAGCAGTTACAATTCGTGGGAGACCCAGTACTTC.